This T cell receptor (beta chain) was documented in a study of blood T cells in healthy people across ages. Study-level findings and limits: Since the PBMCs were unsorted, naive and antigen-experienced cells could not be conclusively compared. Estimated diversity, derived from one million T cells, was regarded as an underestimate. Per million T cells, TCR beta diversity dropped roughly linearly as age increased.

For the second PCR, which ran for 7 to 11 cycles, a sample-barcoded 5' primer and a J-beta primer mix were used. Using its own MiXCR run on the 5' RACE reads, TCRdb lists one record per CDR3 protein. The sample has 600,000 to 800,000 distinct CDR3 sequences, about 21% seen once. J lost 1 base, V lost 0 bases, and 5 bases had no gene match. There are 16 residues in the CDR3. The germline gives CDR1 SGHRS, CDR2 YFSETQ. Concerning this clonotype: What it recognizes is unknown.

The sequencing input was blood. The sequence was obtained from a man aged 65 to 79 in good health. The chain is built from TRBV5-1 and TRBJ1-1; 8 bases agree with TRBD1. The CDR3 DNA is TGCGCCAGCAGCTTGGCCATGGGACAGGCGAACACTGAAGCTTTCTTT. Amino acid sequence: CASSLAMGQANTEAFF.